These 10 T cell receptor beta chains came from one sample sequenced in a study of blood T cell repertoires in COVID-19. Only in-frame clones appear in the TCRdb table, and some are missing; sequencing was by immunoSEQ multiplex PCR. The table lists approximately 110,000 clones, more than 85% of them singletons, with around 2% in the top ten. Sequenced input: peripheral blood. The source of these receptors is a man aged 50 or older with COVID-19, enrolled during active disease.

The chain carries TRBV7-3 and TRBJ2-3; 8 positions match TRBD1. The germline V gene has CDR1 SGHTA and CDR2 FQGTGA. V lost 6 bases, J lost 2 bases, and 7 bases stayed unmatched. The length of the CDR3 is 15 residues. CDR3: CASSNRGSPTDTQYF. The CDR3 bases are TGTGCCAGCAGTAACAGGGGGTCCCCCACAGATACGCAGTATTTT.

The CDR3 sequence: CASRGTGFSYEQYF. As DNA, the CDR3 is TGTGCCAGCAGGGGAACAGGGTTCTCCTACGAGCAGTACTTC. V gene TRBV28 combines with J gene TRBJ2-7; maybe TRBD1 (6 bases). The CDR3 has 14 residues. Germline assignment: CDR1 MDHEN and CDR2 SYDVKM. The ends were cut back, 6 bases at V and 0 bases at J, with 12 bases in the middle.

This sequence joins TRBV27 and TRBJ1-4; the match to TRBD1 covers 7 bases. Germline V gene lookup returns CDR1 MNHEY and CDR2 SMNVEV (reference sequence). V lost 6 bases and J lost 4; bases outside the gene matches: 8. This CDR3 has 15 amino acids. Written as DNA, the CDR3 is TGTGCCAGCAGACCCTCCGGGACAGTTAATGAAAAACTGTTTTTT. Protein product: CASRPSGTVNEKLFF. Supplemented by reference TRBV27 and TRBJ1-4, the full variable domain reads EAQVTQNPRYLITVTGKKLTVTCSQNMNHEYMSWYRQDPGLGLRQIYYSMNVEVTDKGDVPEGYKVSRKEKRNFPLILESPSPNQTSLYFCASRPSGTVNEKLFFGSGTQLSVL.

This sequence joins TRBV5-1 and TRBJ2-1; 8 bases agree with TRBD2. The V segment lost 0 bases and the J segment 6 bases; nucleotides outside the gene matches: 8. CDR1 SGHRS and CDR2 YFSETQ come from the germline V gene. The length of the CDR3 is 16 residues. CDR3 loop: CASSLANSGGINEQFF. As DNA, the CDR3 is TGCGCCAGCAGCTTGGCCAACAGCGGGGGCATCAATGAGCAGTTCTTC.

The J gene is TRBJ1-4, the V gene TRBV4-3; TRBD1 might be the D (6 bases). The V and J ends lost 0 bases and 3 bases respectively, with 8 bases between them. CDR3 size: 15 residues. Germline-derived CDR1 and CDR2 are LGHNA and YSLEER. The CDR3 loop reads CASSQEGAANEKLFF. CDR3 nucleotides: TGCGCCAGCAGCCAAGAGGGGGCGGCTAATGAAAAACTGTTTTTT.

The chain is built from TRBV7-2 and TRBJ2-7; no reliable D call. V dropped 0 bases and J dropped 4 bases, with 10 bases sitting between them. CDR1 is SGHTA, CDR2 FQGNSA, per germline. This CDR3 has 14 amino acids. The CDR3, as DNA: TGTGCCAGCAGCTTAGCCGTCCTTTTGTACGAGCAGTACTTC. Its translation is CASSLAVLLYEQYF.

The CDR3 sequence: CASSLRQGGTEAFF. CDR3 bases: TGTGCCAGCAGCTTGAGACAGGGAGGCACTGAAGCTTTCTTT. The rearrangement joins TRBV5-8 to TRBJ1-1, with 7 bases aligning to TRBD1. The CDR3 sequence is 14 residues long. Germline lookup yields CDR1 SGHTS and CDR2 YDEGEE. V lost 1 base, J lost 4 bases, and 4 bases stayed unmatched.

This chain connects TRBV5-1 to TRBJ1-2, with TRBD1 matching over 7 bases. The CDR3 has 13 amino acids. Germline-derived CDR1 and CDR2 are SGHRS and YFSETQ. With V trimmed by 5 bases and J by 3 bases, 4 bases remained unmatched. The CDR3 DNA follows: TGCGCCAGCAGGACCACAGGGGACTATGGCTACACCTTC. This translates into CASRTTGDYGYTF.

The V and J genes are TRBV5-6 and TRBJ1-1; no definite D call. CDR3 size: 15 residues. V was cut by 0 bases and J by 0 bases, with 9 bases left in between. Germline lookup yields CDR1 SGHDT and CDR2 YYEEEE. Here the CDR3 reads CASSLGHSMNTEAFF. CDR3 in DNA: TGTGCCAGCAGCTTGGGACATTCTATGAACACTGAAGCTTTCTTT.

This clone appeared a single time. The genes are TRBV11-1 and TRBJ2-1, with TRBD2 identical over 8 bases. This CDR3 has 15 amino acids. The V gene's germline CDR1 is SGHAT and CDR2 FQDESV (reference sequence). The V gene end was trimmed by 4 bases and the J gene end by 7 bases; junction bases not matched to a gene: 9. Written as DNA, the CDR3 is TGTGCCAGCAGCTCGAGAGCGGGAGAAGGGAATGAGCAGTTCTTC. Protein sequence: CASSSRAGEGNEQFF.